This is a list of T cell receptor beta chains from one sample in a study of blood T cell repertoires in COVID-19. Only in-frame clones appear in the TCRdb table, and some are missing; sequencing was by immunoSEQ multiplex PCR. The sample includes over 150,000 clones, approximately 80% of them seen just once. Sequenced material: peripheral blood. The source of these receptors is a woman aged 35 to 49 with COVID-19, enrolled during active disease. CDR3s include the opening cysteine and the closing phenylalanine or tryptophan. D genes are given only for firm matches. Clone size, where shown, is once, few, many, or a class for clones that have expanded.

V,D,size,J,CDR3,DNA
TRBV2,TRBD1,.,TRBJ2-7,CASLTSGGEQYF,TGTGCCAGCCTAACTTCAGGGGGCGAGCAGTACTTC
TRBV11-3,TRBD1,once,TRBJ1-3,CASSPGDRGGFGSGNTIYF,TGTGCCAGCAGCCCCGGAGACAGGGGTGGATTTGGCTCTGGAAACACCATATATTTT
TRBV7-6,TRBD2,.,TRBJ2-7,CASSPSGYEQYF,TGTGCCAGCAGCCCTAGCGGGTACGAGCAGTACTTC
TRBV11-3,.,.,TRBJ2-7,CASSSPGFPYEQYF,TGTGCCAGCAGTTCCCCGGGATTTCCCTACGAGCAGTACTTC
TRBV19,TRBD1,.,TRBJ1-2,CASTSDREGGYTF,TGTGCCAGTACCTCGGACAGGGAAGGTGGCTACACCTTC
TRBV28,.,large,TRBJ1-1,CASSFRGSGEAFF,TGTGCCAGCAGTTTCAGGGGTTCCGGTGAAGCTTTCTTT
TRBV19,.,.,TRBJ1-1,CASSIASPGTEAFF,TGTGCCAGTAGTATCGCGTCCCCCGGGACTGAAGCTTTCTTT
TRBV2,.,.,TRBJ1-2,CASARQENYGYTF,TGTGCCAGCGCCAGACAGGAGAACTATGGCTACACCTTC
TRBV6-5,.,.,TRBJ1-5,CASSQSDQPQHF,TGTGCCAGCAGCCAGTCCGATCAGCCCCAGCATTTT
TRBV4-2,TRBD2,.,TRBJ2-2,CASSQDSLAGNTGELFF,TGTGCCAGCAGCCAAGATAGTCTAGCGGGAAACACCGGGGAGCTGTTTTTT
TRBV27,.,.,TRBJ2-3,CASSLASTDTQYF,TGTGCCAGCAGTCTAGCTAGCACAGATACGCAGTATTTT
TRBV28,.,.,TRBJ2-7,CASSLEGIPYEQYF,TGTGCCAGCAGCTTGGAGGGAATCCCCTACGAGCAGTACTTC
TRBV4-1,TRBD1,.,TRBJ1-2,CASSQGTGDGYTF,TGCGCCAGCAGCCAAGGGACAGGGGACGGCTACACCTTC
TRBV5-1,TRBD1,.,TRBJ2-7,CASSASGGYNEQYF,TGCGCCAGCAGCGCGTCAGGGGGCTATAACGAGCAGTACTTC
TRBV7-2,.,.,TRBJ1-1,CASRRNTEAFF,TGTGCCAGCAGGAGGAACACTGAAGCTTTCTTT
TRBV19,TRBD1,.,TRBJ1-6,CASASAGGNSPLHF,TGTGCCAGTGCCTCGGCAGGGGGCAATTCACCCCTCCACTTT
TRBV3-1/TRBV3-2,.,.,TRBJ1-1,CASSLGGQPNTEAFF,TGTGCCAGCAGCCTGGGGGGGCAGCCGAACACTGAAGCTTTCTTT
TRBV18,TRBD1,once,TRBJ1-1,CASSPGPGTGDEAFF,TGTGCCAGCTCACCGGGACCCGGGACAGGGGATGAAGCTTTCTTT
TRBV15,TRBD1,.,TRBJ2-7,CATSRDKETGDYEQYF,TGTGCCACCAGCAGAGATAAAGAGACAGGGGACTACGAGCAGTACTTC
TRBV5-1,.,.,TRBJ2-3,CASRGGLDTQYF,TGCGCCAGCAGGGGGGGTTTGGATACGCAGTATTTT
TRBV19,.,.,TRBJ2-2,CASSIGDINTGELFF,TGTGCCAGTAGTATAGGGGACATTAACACCGGGGAGCTGTTTTTT
TRBV5-1,TRBD1,.,TRBJ2-7,CASKPGQGGYEQYF,TGCGCCTCAAAACCGGGACAGGGAGGCTACGAGCAGTACTTC
TRBV7-6,TRBD1,.,TRBJ1-4,CASSLTGPNEKLFF,TGTGCCAGCAGCTTGACAGGGCCCAATGAAAAACTGTTTTTT
TRBV27,TRBD1,.,TRBJ2-5,CASSRTGGFGETQYF,TGTGCCAGCAGTCGAACAGGGGGCTTTGGAGAGACCCAGTACTTC
TRBV6-5,.,.,TRBJ1-1,CASSSPGLMNTEAFF,TGTGCCAGCAGTTCCCCGGGTCTCATGAACACTGAAGCTTTCTTT
TRBV28,TRBD2,.,TRBJ2-2,CASSLRVMWTSGPSLTNTGELFF,TGTGCCAGCAGTTTGAGGGTAATGTGGACTAGCGGACCCTCACTCACTAACACCGGGGAGCTGTTTTTT
TRBV6-5,.,.,TRBJ2-3,CASSRDNLDTQYF,TGTGCCAGCAGCAGGGATAACCTAGATACGCAGTATTTT
TRBV7-6,.,.,TRBJ1-1,CASSSRPGEPNTEAFF,TGTGCCAGCAGCTCCCGACCGGGGGAACCGAACACTGAAGCTTTCTTT
TRBV23-1,.,once,TRBJ2-5,CASSQTPTPTVTQYF,TGCGCCAGCAGTCAAACCCCGACACCGACCGTGACCCAGTACTTC
TRBV4-1,.,.,TRBJ1-3,CASRPTAREGNTIYF,TGCGCCAGCAGACCCACGGCCAGGGAAGGAAACACCATATATTTT
TRBV28,.,once,TRBJ1-1,CASSYGTSNTEAFF,TGTGCCAGCAGTTACGGGACATCGAACACTGAAGCTTTCTTT
TRBV28,.,.,TRBJ2-1,CASIQRPSSYNEQFF,TGTGCCAGTATCCAGCGCCCGAGTTCCTACAATGAGCAGTTCTTC
TRBV6-5,.,.,TRBJ1-5,CASRGGDQPQHF,TGTGCCAGCAGAGGAGGGGACCAGCCCCAGCATTTT
TRBV19,TRBD1,.,TRBJ2-7,CATGQGTYEQYF,TGTGCCACGGGACAGGGGACCTACGAGCAGTACTTC
TRBV28,TRBD1,.,TRBJ2-3,CASSLGTGRGKRSSTDTQYF,TGTGCCAGCAGTTTAGGGACAGGGAGAGGAAAAAGGTCTAGCACAGATACGCAGTATTTT
TRBV7-6,.,.,TRBJ1-1,CASSSHPGGDVTNTEAFF,TGTGCCAGCAGCTCCCACCCCGGGGGGGATGTTACGAACACTGAAGCTTTCTTT
TRBV5-4,TRBD1,few,TRBJ2-5,CAGSSRQGEGETQYF,TGTGCCGGCTCATCGAGACAGGGGGAGGGAGAGACCCAGTACTTC
TRBV27,TRBD1,.,TRBJ1-2,CASGDYGTGDTF,TGTGCCAGCGGAGACTACGGGACAGGGGACACCTTC
TRBV11-2,.,.,TRBJ1-3,CASSHRGRSGNTIYF,TGTGCCAGCAGCCACCGGGGGAGATCTGGGAACACCATATATTTT
TRBV6-6,TRBD2,.,TRBJ2-7,CASRPLAGGSYEQYF,TGTGCCAGCAGACCCTTAGCGGGAGGCTCTTACGAGCAGTACTTC
TRBV9,.,.,TRBJ2-3,CASSGVRDTQYF,TGTGCCAGCAGCGGAGTAAGAGATACGCAGTATTTT
TRBV7-9,TRBD1,.,TRBJ1-3,CASSSSTGTNTIYF,TGTGCCAGCAGCTCATCGACAGGGACAAACACCATATATTTT
TRBV3-1/TRBV3-2,.,.,TRBJ1-6,CASSHPGGREIRGNSPLHF,TGTGCCAGCAGCCACCCCGGCGGACGGGAAATTCGAGGGAATTCACCCCTCCACTTT
TRBV6-2/TRBV6-3,TRBD2,.,TRBJ2-3,CASSSLPGLAGGRTDTQYF,TGTGCCAGCAGTTCTCTCCCGGGACTAGCGGGGGGCCGCACAGATACGCAGTATTTT
TRBV19,.,.,TRBJ2-5,CASSIPGTETQYF,TGTGCCAGTAGTATTCCGGGGACTGAGACCCAGTACTTC
TRBV15,.,.,TRBJ1-5,CATSGGGLPPQHF,TGTGCCACCTCCGGGGGAGGTTTACCGCCCCAGCATTTT
TRBV27,.,.,TRBJ1-4,CASSFGPQQGGEKLFF,TGTGCCAGCAGTTTCGGGCCGCAGCAAGGGGGTGAAAAACTGTTTTTT
TRBV19,.,.,TRBJ1-1,CASSLQINTEAFF,TGTGCCAGTAGTTTACAGATCAACACTGAAGCTTTCTTT
TRBV7-9,TRBD1,.,TRBJ2-7,CASSPGTDYEQYF,TGTGCCAGCAGCCCCGGGACAGACTACGAGCAGTACTTC
TRBV10-3,TRBD1,.,TRBJ2-2,CAIRDDRARTGELFF,TGTGCCATCAGGGACGACAGGGCGAGAACCGGGGAGCTGTTTTTT
TRBV2,TRBD1,.,TRBJ2-3,CASNRRQGADTQYF,TGTGCCAGCAATAGGAGACAGGGGGCAGATACGCAGTATTTT
TRBV9,.,.,TRBJ2-5,CASSERYLETQYF,TGTGCCAGCAGCGAGAGATATTTGGAGACCCAGTACTTC
TRBV19,.,.,TRBJ2-2,CASRPTGATGELFF,TGTGCCAGTAGACCGACAGGAGCTACCGGGGAGCTGTTTTTT
TRBV2,.,.,TRBJ2-2,CASRRANTGELFF,TGTGCCAGCAGGCGGGCAAACACCGGGGAGCTGTTTTTT
TRBV7-9,TRBD2,.,TRBJ2-3,CASSAGLAGVADTQYF,TGTGCCAGCAGCGCCGGACTAGCGGGAGTAGCAGATACGCAGTATTTT